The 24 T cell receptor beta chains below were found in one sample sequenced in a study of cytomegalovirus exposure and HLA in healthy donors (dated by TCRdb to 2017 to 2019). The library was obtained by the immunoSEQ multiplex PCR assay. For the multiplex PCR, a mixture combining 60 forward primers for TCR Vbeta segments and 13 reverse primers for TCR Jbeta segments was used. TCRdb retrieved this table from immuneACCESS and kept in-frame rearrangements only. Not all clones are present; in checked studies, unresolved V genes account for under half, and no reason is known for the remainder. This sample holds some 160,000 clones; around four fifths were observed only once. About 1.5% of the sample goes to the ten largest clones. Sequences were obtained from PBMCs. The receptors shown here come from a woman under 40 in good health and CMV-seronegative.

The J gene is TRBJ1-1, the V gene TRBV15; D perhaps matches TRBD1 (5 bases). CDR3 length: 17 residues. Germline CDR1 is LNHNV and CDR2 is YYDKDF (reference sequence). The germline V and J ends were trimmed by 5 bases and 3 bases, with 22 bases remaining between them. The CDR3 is CATSPFRGFERDTEAFF. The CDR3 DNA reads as TGTGCCACCAGCCCTTTCCGGGGGTTTGAAAGGGACACTGAAGCTTTCTTT.

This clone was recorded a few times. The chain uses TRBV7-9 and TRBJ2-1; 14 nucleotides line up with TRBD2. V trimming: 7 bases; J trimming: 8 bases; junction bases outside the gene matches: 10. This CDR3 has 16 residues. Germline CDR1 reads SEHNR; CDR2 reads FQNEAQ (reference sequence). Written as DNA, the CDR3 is TGTGCCAGCACCCCGACTAGCGGGGGGGCCATGGATGAGCAGTTCTTC. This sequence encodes CASTPTSGGAMDEQFF.

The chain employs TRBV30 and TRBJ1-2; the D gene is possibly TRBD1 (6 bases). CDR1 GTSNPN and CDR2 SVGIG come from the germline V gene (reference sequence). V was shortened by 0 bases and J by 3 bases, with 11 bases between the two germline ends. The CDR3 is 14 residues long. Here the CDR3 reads CAWSVQQGDYGYTF. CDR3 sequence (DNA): TGTGCCTGGAGTGTACAACAGGGTGACTATGGCTACACCTTC.

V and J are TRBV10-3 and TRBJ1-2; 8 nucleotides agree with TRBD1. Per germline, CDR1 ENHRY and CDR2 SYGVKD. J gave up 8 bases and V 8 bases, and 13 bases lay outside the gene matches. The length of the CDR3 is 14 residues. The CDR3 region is CAIWGQGARHGYTF. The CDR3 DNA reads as TGTGCCATCTGGGGGCAGGGGGCCCGACACGGCTACACCTTC.

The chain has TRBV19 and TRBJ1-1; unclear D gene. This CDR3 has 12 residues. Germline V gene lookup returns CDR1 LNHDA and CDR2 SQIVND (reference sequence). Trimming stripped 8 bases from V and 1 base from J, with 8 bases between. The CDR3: CASGLRNTEAFF. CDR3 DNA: TGTGCCAGTGGACTTAGGAACACTGAAGCTTTCTTT.

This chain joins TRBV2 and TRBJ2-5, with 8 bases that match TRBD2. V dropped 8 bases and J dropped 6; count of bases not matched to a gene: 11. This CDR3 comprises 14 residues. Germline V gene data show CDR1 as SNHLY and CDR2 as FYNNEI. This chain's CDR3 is CASDRGGDWQTQYF. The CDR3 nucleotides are TGTGCCAGCGACCGGGGGGGGGATTGGCAGACCCAGTACTTC.

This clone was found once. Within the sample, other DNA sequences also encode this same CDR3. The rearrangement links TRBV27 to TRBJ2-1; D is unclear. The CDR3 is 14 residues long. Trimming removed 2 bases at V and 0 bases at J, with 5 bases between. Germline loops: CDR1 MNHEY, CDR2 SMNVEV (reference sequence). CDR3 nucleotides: TGTGCCAGCAGTTTACGGAGCTCCTACAATGAGCAGTTCTTC. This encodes CASSLRSSYNEQFF.

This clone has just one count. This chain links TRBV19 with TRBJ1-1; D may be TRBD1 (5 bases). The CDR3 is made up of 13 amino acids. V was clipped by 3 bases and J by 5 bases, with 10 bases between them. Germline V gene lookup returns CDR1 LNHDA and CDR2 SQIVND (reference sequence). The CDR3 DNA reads TGTGCCAGTAGTATCCAGGGAGGGACTGAAGCTTTCTTT. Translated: CASSIQGGTEAFF. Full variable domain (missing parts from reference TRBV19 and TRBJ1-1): DGGITQSPKYLFRKEGQNVTLSCEQNLNHDAMYWYRQDPGQGLRLIYYSQIVNDFQKGDIAEGYSVSREKKESFPLTVTSAQKNPTAFYLCASSIQGGTEAFFGQGTRLTVV.

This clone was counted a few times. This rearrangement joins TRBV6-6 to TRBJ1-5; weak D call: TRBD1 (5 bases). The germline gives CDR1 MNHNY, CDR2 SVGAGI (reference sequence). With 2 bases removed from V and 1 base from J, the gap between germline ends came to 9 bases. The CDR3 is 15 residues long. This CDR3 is CASSYPGGSNQPQHF. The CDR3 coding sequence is TGTGCCAGCAGTTACCCGGGGGGGAGCAATCAGCCCCAGCATTTT.

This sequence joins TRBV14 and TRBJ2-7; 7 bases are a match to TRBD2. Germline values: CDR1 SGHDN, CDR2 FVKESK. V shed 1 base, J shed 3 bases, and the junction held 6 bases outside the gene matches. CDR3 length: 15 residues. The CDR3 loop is CASSQARGGRYEQYF. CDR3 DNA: TGTGCCAGCAGCCAAGCTCGCGGGGGTCGCTACGAGCAGTACTTC.

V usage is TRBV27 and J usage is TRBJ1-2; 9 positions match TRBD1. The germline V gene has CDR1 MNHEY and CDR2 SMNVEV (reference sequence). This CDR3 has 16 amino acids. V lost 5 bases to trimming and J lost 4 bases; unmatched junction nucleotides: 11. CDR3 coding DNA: TGTGCCAGCAGTAGAAACAGGGGGCCGAACCTCTATGGCTACACCTTC. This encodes CASSRNRGPNLYGYTF.

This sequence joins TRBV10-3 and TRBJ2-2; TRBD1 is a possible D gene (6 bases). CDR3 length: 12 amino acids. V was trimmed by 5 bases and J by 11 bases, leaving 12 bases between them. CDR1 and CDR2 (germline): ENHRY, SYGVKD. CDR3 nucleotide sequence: TGTGCCATCAGTTTATCAGGGGTAGAGCTGTTTTTT. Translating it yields CAISLSGVELFF.

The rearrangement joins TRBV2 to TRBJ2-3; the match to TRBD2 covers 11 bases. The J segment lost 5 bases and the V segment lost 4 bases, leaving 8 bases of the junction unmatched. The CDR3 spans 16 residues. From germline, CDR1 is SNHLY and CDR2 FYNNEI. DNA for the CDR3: TGTGCCAGCAGTGGAGGGTTAGCGGGGGGGCAAGATACGCAGTATTTT. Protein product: CASSGGLAGGQDTQYF.

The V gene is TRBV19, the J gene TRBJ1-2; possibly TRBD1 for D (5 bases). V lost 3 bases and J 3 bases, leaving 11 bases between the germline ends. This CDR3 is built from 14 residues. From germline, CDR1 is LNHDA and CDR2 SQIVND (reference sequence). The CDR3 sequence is CASSMQPRDYGYTF. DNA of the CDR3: TGTGCCAGTAGTATGCAGCCCAGGGACTATGGCTACACCTTC.

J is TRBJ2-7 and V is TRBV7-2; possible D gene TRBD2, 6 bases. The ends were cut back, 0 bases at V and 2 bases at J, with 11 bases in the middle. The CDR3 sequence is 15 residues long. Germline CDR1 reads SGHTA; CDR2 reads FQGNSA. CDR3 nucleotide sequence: TGTGCCAGCAGCTTAGCGAGGGGACTGACCTACGAGCAGTACTTC. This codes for CASSLARGLTYEQYF.

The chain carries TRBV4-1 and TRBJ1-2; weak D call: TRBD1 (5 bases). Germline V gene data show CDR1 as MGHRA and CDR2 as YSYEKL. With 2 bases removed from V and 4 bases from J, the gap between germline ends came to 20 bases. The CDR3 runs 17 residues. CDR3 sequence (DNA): TGCGCCAGCAGCCAAAAAAGGGGCGGGGGGGTAACCTATGGCTACACCTTC. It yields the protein CASSQKRGGGVTYGYTF.

This chain's CDR3 is CATSRDPGGSQPQHF. The CDR3, as DNA: TGTGCCACCAGCAGAGATCCCGGAGGGAGTCAGCCCCAGCATTTT. The chain links TRBV15 to TRBJ1-5; D call uncertain. Per germline, CDR1 LNHNV and CDR2 YYDKDF (reference sequence). V lost 0 bases and J lost 6, with 12 bases in between. CDR3 length equals 15 residues.

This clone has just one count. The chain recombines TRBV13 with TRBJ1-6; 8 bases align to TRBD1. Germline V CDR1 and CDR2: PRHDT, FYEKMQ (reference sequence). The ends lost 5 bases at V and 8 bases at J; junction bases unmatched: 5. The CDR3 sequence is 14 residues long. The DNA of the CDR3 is TGTGCCAGCAGCCTGGACAGGGAAGATTCACCCCTCCACTTT. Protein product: CASSLDREDSPLHF.

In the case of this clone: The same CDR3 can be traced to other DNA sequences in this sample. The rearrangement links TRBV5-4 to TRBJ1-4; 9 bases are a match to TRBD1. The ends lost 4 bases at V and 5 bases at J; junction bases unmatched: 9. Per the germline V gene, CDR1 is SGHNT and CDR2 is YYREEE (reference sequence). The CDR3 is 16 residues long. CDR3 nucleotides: TGTGCCAGCAGCGCCCAATTAGGACAGGGGAATGAAAAACTGTTTTTT. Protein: CASSAQLGQGNEKLFF.

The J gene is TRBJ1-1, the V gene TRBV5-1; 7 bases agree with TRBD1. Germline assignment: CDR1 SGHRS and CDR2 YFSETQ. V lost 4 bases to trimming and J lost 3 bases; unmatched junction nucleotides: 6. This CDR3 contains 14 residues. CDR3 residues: CASSPGTVDTEAFF. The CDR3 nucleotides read TGCGCCAGCAGCCCAGGGACAGTGGACACTGAAGCTTTCTTT.

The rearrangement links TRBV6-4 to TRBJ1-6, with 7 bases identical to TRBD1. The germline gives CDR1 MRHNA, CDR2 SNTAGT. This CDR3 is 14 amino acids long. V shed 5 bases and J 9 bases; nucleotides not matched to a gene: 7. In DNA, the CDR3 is TGTGCCAGCAGTACAGGGGTCCCCGGTTCACCCCTCCACTTT. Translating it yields CASSTGVPGSPLHF.

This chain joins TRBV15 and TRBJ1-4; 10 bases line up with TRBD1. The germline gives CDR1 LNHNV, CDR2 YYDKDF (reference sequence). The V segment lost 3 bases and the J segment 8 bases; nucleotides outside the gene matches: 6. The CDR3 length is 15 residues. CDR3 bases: TGTGCCACCAGCAGTCTTGGACAGGGGGGAGAAAAACTGTTTTTT. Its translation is CATSSLGQGGEKLFF. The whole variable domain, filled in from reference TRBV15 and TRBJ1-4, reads DAMVIQNPRYQVTQFGKPVTLSCSQTLNHNVMYWYQQKSSQAPKLLFHYYDKDFNNEADTPDNFQSRRPNTSFCFLDIRSPGLGDTAMYLCATSSLGQGGEKLFFGSGTQLSVL.

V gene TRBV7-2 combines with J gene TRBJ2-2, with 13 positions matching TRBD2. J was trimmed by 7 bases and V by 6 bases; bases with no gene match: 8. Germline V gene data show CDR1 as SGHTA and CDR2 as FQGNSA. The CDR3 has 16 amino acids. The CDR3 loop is CASRPTSGGAYGELFF. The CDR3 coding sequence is TGTGCCAGCAGACCAACTAGCGGGGGGGCCTACGGGGAGCTGTTTTTT.

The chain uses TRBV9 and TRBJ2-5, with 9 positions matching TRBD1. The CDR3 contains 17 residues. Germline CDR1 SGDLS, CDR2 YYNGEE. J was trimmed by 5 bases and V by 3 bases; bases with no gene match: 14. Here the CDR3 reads CASSARPLTGGLETQYF. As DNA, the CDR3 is TGTGCCAGCAGCGCGAGACCGTTAACAGGGGGCCTTGAGACCCAGTACTTC.